Listed below are T cell receptor beta chains from one sample, sequenced in a study of T cell responses to AZD1222 COVID-19 vaccine. The protocol was immunoSEQ multiplex PCR, while the TCRdb copy is restricted to in-frame clones and leaves out a portion. The sample contains about 94,000 clones, almost 90% of which appear only once. The source was peripheral blood, collected on day 0 of AZD1222 vaccination. These receptors originate from an adult in good health. CDR3s leave out the opening cysteine and the closing phenylalanine or tryptophan.

v_call: TRBV3-1/TRBV3-2; cdr3_aa: ASSPTGVVIRGNEQF
v_call: TRBV10-2; cdr3_aa: ASSGQGSGYT
v_call: TRBV5-6; cdr3_aa: ASSLVGGSTYEQY
v_call: TRBV21-1; cdr3_aa: ASSKGEQGANTEAF
v_call: TRBV10-3; cdr3_aa: AIGALSQPQH
v_call: TRBV7-3; cdr3_aa: ASSLGGAPSEQY
v_call: TRBV5-6; cdr3_aa: ASSFGQVNTEAF
v_call: TRBV9; cdr3_aa: ASSGSGRNTGELF
v_call: TRBV11-2; cdr3_aa: ASSFVGGVYNEQF
v_call: TRBV6-2/TRBV6-3; cdr3_aa: ASSRTGGTYEQY
v_call: TRBV27; cdr3_aa: ASSLGGGVGPQH
v_call: TRBV5-6; cdr3_aa: ASSLEGRTDQPQH
v_call: TRBV9; cdr3_aa: ASSFRGASSGANVLT
v_call: TRBV18; cdr3_aa: ASSPGFGYT
v_call: TRBV5-1; cdr3_aa: ASSLEGGASDTQY
v_call: TRBV27; cdr3_aa: ASSLSVGPLPPYGYT
v_call: TRBV7-3; cdr3_aa: ASSLWENTEAF
v_call: TRBV6-5; cdr3_aa: ASAPWRGGAGELF
v_call: TRBV23-1; cdr3_aa: ASSQSTDSPLH
v_call: TRBV14; cdr3_aa: ASSQDWLAANTGELF
v_call: TRBV2; cdr3_aa: ASSVREWQYSTDTQY
v_call: TRBV5-8; cdr3_aa: ASTRWGQASNQPQH
v_call: TRBV5-1; cdr3_aa: ASSLDRGNSPLH
v_call: TRBV7-9; cdr3_aa: ASSINPRDGRYGYT
v_call: TRBV7-9; cdr3_aa: ASSPQLGSLGNEQF
v_call: TRBV14; cdr3_aa: ASSQVVTVHEQY
v_call: TRBV24-1; cdr3_aa: ATSPQGGGEANEQY
v_call: TRBV28; cdr3_aa: ASSFGVIQY
v_call: TRBV7-3; cdr3_aa: ASSSVAGGTYNEQF
v_call: TRBV7-3; cdr3_aa: ASSLGTGYNSPLH
v_call: TRBV6-5; cdr3_aa: ASSFRGRGTEAF
v_call: TRBV7-2; cdr3_aa: ASSLFDLGASSEAF
v_call: TRBV6-2/TRBV6-3; cdr3_aa: ASSQEVGRDTEAF
v_call: TRBV12-3/TRBV12-4; cdr3_aa: ASSRGRNEKLF
v_call: TRBV9; cdr3_aa: ASSPPDGANTGELF
v_call: TRBV14; cdr3_aa: ASSQAGREQY
v_call: TRBV2; cdr3_aa: ASRQGPGSFGNTIY
v_call: TRBV5-1; cdr3_aa: ASSLVGGITEAF
v_call: TRBV29-1; cdr3_aa: SAYSGTGALNTEAF
v_call: TRBV15; cdr3_aa: ATSRTSGGADTQY
v_call: TRBV3-1/TRBV3-2; cdr3_aa: ASSPRTGAYEQY
v_call: TRBV18; cdr3_aa: ASSPRTRSIQY
v_call: TRBV7-9; cdr3_aa: ASSLVEGPEQY
v_call: TRBV4-2; cdr3_aa: ASSRTTSGTGDNQPQH
v_call: TRBV5-1; cdr3_aa: ASSLMKGTEKLF
v_call: TRBV6-5; cdr3_aa: ASSYSRMEGGQPQH
v_call: TRBV6-2/TRBV6-3; cdr3_aa: ASSFGDSRGEQY
v_call: TRBV27; cdr3_aa: ASSSGRGYGYT
v_call: TRBV5-1; cdr3_aa: ASSEAGDYGYT
v_call: TRBV5-1; cdr3_aa: ASSLAAGGQIGTQY
v_call: TRBV5-4; cdr3_aa: ASSPRGGGDEKLF
v_call: TRBV6-5; cdr3_aa: ASSLTSGRNEQF
v_call: TRBV5-1; cdr3_aa: ASSFSGGGGNSPLH
v_call: TRBV7-2; cdr3_aa: ASSLQPLPTAQETQY
v_call: TRBV5-5; cdr3_aa: ASGHQSGDYEQY
v_call: TRBV6-2/TRBV6-3; cdr3_aa: ASSSGGESYEQY
v_call: TRBV24-1; cdr3_aa: ATGGLPANTQY